These 21 T cell receptor beta chains share one sample of origin, sequenced in a study of blood T cell repertoires in COVID-19 (dated by TCRdb to 2020 to 2021). Library generation was performed with the immunoSEQ multiplex PCR assay. TCRdb retrieved this table from immuneACCESS and kept in-frame rearrangements only. Not all clones are present; in checked studies, unresolved V genes account for under half, and no reason is known for the remainder. Across this sample there are 150,000 or so clones, with approximately 88% seen only once. Roughly 4.9% of the sample rests with the top ten. The sequenced material came from PBMCs or T cells enriched from blood (not recorded which). The receptors were sampled from a man between 65 and 80 years old who had been exposed to COVID-19.

With regard to this clone: The same CDR3 is also encoded by other DNA sequences in this sample. The rearrangement links TRBV5-1 to TRBJ2-3, with 8 bases lining up with TRBD2. CDR3 length: 15 amino acids. V was clipped by 2 bases and J by 2 bases; unmatched bases: 4. Germline V gene data show CDR1 as SGHRS and CDR2 as YFSETQ. The DNA of the CDR3 is TGCGCCAGCAGCTTAGGAGCGGGGGCCACAGATACGCAGTATTTT. As protein: CASSLGAGATDTQYF.

This sequence joins TRBV9 and TRBJ2-5; D may be TRBD1 (6 bases). The CDR3 totals 15 residues. Germline V gene lookup returns CDR1 SGDLS and CDR2 YYNGEE. V was clipped by 3 bases and J by 2 bases, with 14 bases between them. The CDR3 sequence is CASSAHGTPQETQYF. Here the CDR3 DNA reads TGTGCCAGCAGCGCACACGGGACACCTCAAGAGACCCAGTACTTC.

The chain is built from TRBV5-5 and TRBJ1-1; D is possibly TRBD1 (6 bases). The CDR3 is 14 amino acids. V lost 4 bases to trimming and J lost 3 bases, with 13 bases between them. The germline gives CDR1 SGHKS, CDR2 YYEKEE (reference sequence). Here the CDR3 DNA reads TGTGCCAGCAGCAAAGGGACAAGGGACACTGAAGCTTTCTTT. It encodes CASSKGTRDTEAFF. Together with reference TRBV5-5 and TRBJ1-1, the CDR3 gives the full variable domain: DAGVTQSPTHLIKTRGQQVTLRCSPISGHKSVSWYQQVLGQGPQFIFQYYEKEERGRGNFPDRFSARQFPNYSSELNVNALLLGDSALYLCASSKGTRDTEAFFGQGTRLTVV.

The CDR3 region has the DNA TGTGCCAGCAGCGTAGGCGGGGGGCTTTCCACCGGGGAGCTGTTTTTT. This sequence encodes CASSVGGGLSTGELFF. The gene calls are TRBV9 and TRBJ2-2; the match to TRBD2 covers 8 bases. V shed 0 bases, J shed 4 bases, and the junction held 5 bases outside the gene matches. The germline gives CDR1 SGDLS, CDR2 YYNGEE. This CDR3 has 16 amino acids. The whole variable domain, filled in from reference TRBV9 and TRBJ2-2, reads DSGVTQTPKHLITATGQRVTLRCSPRSGDLSVYWYQQSLDQGLQFLIQYYNGEERAKGNILERFSAQQFPDLHSELNLSSLELGDSALYFCASSVGGGLSTGELFFGEGSRLTVL.

The J gene is TRBJ2-1, the V gene TRBV5-8; TRBD1 matches 10 bases. The CDR3 has 18 amino acids. Germline V gene sequence: CDR1 SGHTS, CDR2 YDEGEE. Trimming cost V 5 bases and J 8 bases; bases outside gene matches: 19. Written as DNA, the CDR3 is TGTGCCAGCAGACCAGAAACCAGGCCGGGACAGGGGTCACATGAGCAGTTCTTC. Protein: CASRPETRPGQGSHEQFF.

This chain uses TRBV29-1 with TRBJ2-7, with 8 bases that match TRBD1. The V gene end was trimmed by 4 bases and the J gene end by 5 bases; junction bases not matched to a gene: 7. CDR1 and CDR2 from the germline V gene are SQVTM and ANQGSEA. This CDR3 is built from 13 residues. The CDR3 DNA reads TGCAGCGTTGCATCGGACAGGGCCCACGAGCAGTACTTC. Translation gives CSVASDRAHEQYF.

The chain links TRBV3-1 (or the pseudogene TRBV3-2) to TRBJ2-5, with D perhaps TRBD2 (5 bases). The germline CDR1 and CDR2 sequences are LGHDT and YNNKEL (reference sequence). The CDR3 is 16 amino acids. The ends were cut back, 5 bases at V and 1 base at J, with 17 bases in the middle. CDR3 amino acids: CASSYYSAASQETQYF. CDR3 bases: TGTGCCAGCAGCTACTACTCAGCGGCTTCCCAAGAGACCCAGTACTTC.

The chain couples TRBV5-1 to TRBJ2-3; D is undetermined. V lost 0 bases and J lost 12, with 17 bases in between. The CDR3 loop spans 14 amino acids. CDR1 and CDR2 (germline): SGHRS, YFSETQ. The CDR3 DNA reads TGCGCCAGCAGCTTGGTGATGATGCGCGGTAACCAGTATTTT. Translating it yields CASSLVMMRGNQYF.

This clone was found many times. The V and J genes are TRBV30 and TRBJ1-3; 8 bases align to TRBD1. The CDR3 totals 15 residues. The V gene end was trimmed by 2 bases and the J gene end by 6 bases; junction bases not matched to a gene: 9. Per germline, CDR1 GTSNPN and CDR2 SVGIG (reference sequence). This CDR3 is CAWSRTGLGANTIYF. CDR3 bases: TGTGCCTGGAGTCGGACAGGGCTCGGCGCAAACACCATATATTTT.

The chain employs TRBV11-1 and TRBJ2-7; 7 nucleotides align to TRBD1. This CDR3 has 13 residues. Germline CDR1 and CDR2: SGHAT and FQDESV (reference sequence). The trim removed 5 bases at V and 7 bases at J, leaving 8 bases unmatched. The CDR3 region has the DNA TGTGCCAGCAGCCGTGGACGGGGACAGGAGCAGTACTTC. Amino acids: CASSRGRGQEQYF. The full variable domain, completed using reference TRBV11-1 and TRBJ2-7, is EAEVAQSPRYKITEKSQAVAFWCDPISGHATLYWYRQILGQGPELLVQFQDESVVDDSQLPKDRFSAERLKGVDSTLKIQPAELGDSAMYLCASSRGRGQEQYFGPGTRLTVT.

In DNA form, the CDR3 reads TGTGCCAGCAGTGGAGGGACAGACAATTCACCCCTCCACTTT. Translation gives CASSGGTDNSPLHF. The chain employs TRBV2 and TRBJ1-6; TRBD1 aligns across 7 bases. The germline V gene encodes CDR1 SNHLY and CDR2 FYNNEI. Trimming removed 4 bases from V and 7 bases from J; junction bases left unmatched: 4. The CDR3 has 14 residues.

The CDR3 DNA is TGTGCCAGCAGCTTAGTTTTAAGACAGCCCTCTGGAAACACCATATATTTT. It yields the protein CASSLVLRQPSGNTIYF. The chain is built from TRBV7-9 and TRBJ1-3, with D maybe TRBD1 (5 bases). Trimming took off 1 base at V and 0 bases at J, with 13 bases between the two ends. The CDR3 runs 17 residues. The V gene's germline CDR1 is SEHNR and CDR2 FQNEAQ (reference sequence). The entire variable domain, with the rest obtained from reference TRBV7-9 and TRBJ1-3, is as follows: DTGVSQNPRHKITKRGQNVTFRCDPISEHNRLYWYRQTLGQGPEFLTYFQNEAQLEKSRLLSDRFSAERPKGSFSTLEIQRTEQGDSAMYLCASSLVLRQPSGNTIYFGEGSWLTVV.

The table lists this clone with a count of one. J is TRBJ2-2 and V is TRBV2, with a possible D match to TRBD2 (5 bases). CDR1 and CDR2 (germline): SNHLY, FYNNEI. The length of the CDR3 is 13 residues. V lost 4 bases and J lost 5, with 8 bases in between. In DNA, the CDR3 is TGTGCCAGCAGTGTTAGCGTAACCGGGGAGCTGTTTTTT. It codes for CASSVSVTGELFF.

The gene calls are TRBV5-1 and TRBJ1-1, with D unclear. The CDR3 length is 13 residues. The germline V gene encodes CDR1 SGHRS and CDR2 YFSETQ. Trimming pared 3 bases from V and 4 bases from J, leaving 10 bases between. The CDR3 DNA follows: TGCGCCAGCAGCTCCTACCTTGGCACTGAAGCTTTCTTT. Translated, it gives CASSSYLGTEAFF.

This chain connects TRBV19 to TRBJ1-2; 9 positions agree with TRBD1. V trimming: 2 bases; J trimming: 7 bases; junction bases outside the gene matches: 5. This CDR3 contains 14 residues. CDR1 and CDR2 from the germline V gene are LNHDA and SQIVND (reference sequence). The CDR3 DNA reads as TGTGCCAGTAGTATACGGGACAGGGTGACTGGCTACACCTTC. Translated: CASSIRDRVTGYTF.

With regard to this clone: The identical CDR3 is also encoded by other nucleotide sequences in the sample. The chain is built from TRBV7-2 and TRBJ2-7; D not certain. Trimming pared 5 bases from V and 0 bases from J, leaving 8 bases between. Germline V gives CDR1 SGHTA, CDR2 FQGNSA. The CDR3 totals 13 residues. CDR3 nucleotides: TGTGCCAGCAGCCCCCCGAGCTCCTACGAGCAGTACTTC. It codes for CASSPPSSYEQYF.

V is TRBV4-1 and J is TRBJ1-1, with 9 bases identical to TRBD1. Trimming removed 6 bases from V and 2 bases from J; junction bases left unmatched: 7. The CDR3 has 15 amino acids. Per germline, CDR1 MGHRA and CDR2 YSYEKL. In DNA form, the CDR3 reads TGCGCCAGCAGTCTCGGACAGGGGACAAACACTGAAGCTTTCTTT. This translates into CASSLGQGTNTEAFF.

This clone was found once. J is TRBJ1-1 and V is TRBV20-1, with D perhaps TRBD1 (6 bases). The CDR3 length is 11 residues. Trimming cost V 3 bases and J 6 bases, with 8 bases left between them. Per the germline V gene, CDR1 is DFQATT and CDR2 is SNEGSKA (reference sequence). CDR3 nucleotides: TGCAGTGCTAGCGGACAGCCTGAAGCTTTCTTT. Protein sequence: CSASGQPEAFF.

Here the CDR3 reads CASSQDEGDRGLYNEQFF. The CDR3 nucleotides are TGCGCCAGCAGCCAAGATGAAGGCGACAGGGGGTTGTACAATGAGCAGTTCTTC. This rearrangement joins TRBV4-1 to TRBJ2-1, with 9 bases lining up with TRBD1. This CDR3 spans 18 amino acids. Germline V gene sequence: CDR1 MGHRA, CDR2 YSYEKL. V shed 0 bases, J shed 4 bases, and the junction held 10 bases outside the gene matches.

V and J are TRBV19 and TRBJ1-2; no firm D call. Trimming left V 2 bases short and J 6 bases short, with 10 bases between. Per germline, CDR1 LNHDA and CDR2 SQIVND (reference sequence). The CDR3 loop spans 13 amino acids. The CDR3 sequence is CASSIQEWDGYTF. DNA for the CDR3: TGTGCCAGTAGTATACAGGAATGGGATGGCTACACCTTC.

The rearrangement links TRBV7-3 to TRBJ2-3, with 11 bases that match TRBD2. This CDR3 region has 18 residues. CDR1 and CDR2 from the germline V gene are SGHTA and FQGTGA. Trimming at V came to 0 bases and at J to 2 bases, leaving 7 bases not matched to a gene. The CDR3 sequence is CASSLTPQLAGDTDTQYF. The CDR3 nucleotides are TGTGCCAGCAGCTTAACCCCACAACTAGCGGGGGACACAGATACGCAGTATTTT.